The 17 T cell receptor beta chains reported below all come from one sample, sequenced in a study of T cell responses to AZD1222 COVID-19 vaccine. The table came from immunoSEQ multiplex PCR; TCRdb's copy has only in-frame clones and leaves some out. The repertoire holds about 140,000 clones, with approximately 91% as singletons. Sequenced material: peripheral blood, taken 28 days after the second AZD1222 dose. These receptors originate from an adult who received the AZD1222 COVID-19 vaccine.

The chain links TRBV12-5 to TRBJ2-2; unclear D gene. The CDR3 loop spans 12 amino acids. Between the trimmed V and J ends, which lost 0 bases and 5 bases, there was a span of 1 base. Germline CDR1 and CDR2: LGHNT and FRNRAP. CDR3 bases: TGTGCTAGTGGTTTGGTAACCGGGGAGCTGTTTTTT. This encodes CASGLVTGELFF.

In this sample, this clone turned up once. Here the CDR3 reads CASSHSGRARSYEQYF. The CDR3 DNA sequence: TGTGCCAGCAGCCATAGCGGGAGGGCCAGATCCTACGAGCAGTACTTC. The rearrangement links TRBV5-4 to TRBJ2-7; TRBD2 matches 11 bases. The germline gives CDR1 SGHNT, CDR2 YYREEE (reference sequence). The V segment lost 4 bases and the J segment 1 base; nucleotides outside the gene matches: 7. The CDR3 loop spans 16 amino acids.

This chain uses TRBV28 with TRBJ1-2, with D hard to call. Germline loops: CDR1 MDHEN, CDR2 SYDVKM. The CDR3 contains 13 residues. Trimming left V 4 bases short and J 8 bases short, with 14 bases between. The DNA for the CDR3 is TGTGCCAGCAGTTCCCCATGGGCGAGCGGCTACACCTTC. Translating it yields CASSSPWASGYTF.

The chain is built from TRBV7-9 and TRBJ2-4; perhaps TRBD2 as D (6 bases). The germline V gene has CDR1 SEHNR and CDR2 FQNEAQ (reference sequence). V was shortened by 4 bases and J by 3 bases, with 16 bases between the two germline ends. This CDR3 is built from 16 residues. CDR3 residues: CASSSRPGEDKNIQYF. In nucleotides, the CDR3 is TGTGCCAGCAGCTCGAGGCCTGGGGAGGACAAAAACATTCAGTACTTC.

V and J are TRBV5-1 and TRBJ1-5, with D unclear. This CDR3 is built from 14 residues. Deletions cut 6 bases from V and 5 bases from J, with 15 bases between. Germline V gene lookup returns CDR1 SGHRS and CDR2 YFSETQ. The CDR3 DNA sequence: TGCGCCAGCACGCCTCCCAGGAGATATCAGCCCCAGCATTTT. It translates to CASTPPRRYQPQHF.

This chain links TRBV9 with TRBJ2-6; possibly TRBD1 for D (6 bases). Germline V gene sequence: CDR1 SGDLS, CDR2 YYNGEE. The ends were cut back, 4 bases at V and 2 bases at J, with 13 bases in the middle. The CDR3 consists of 16 residues. The CDR3 DNA reads as TGTGCCAGCAGCCTACAGACAGGCGCTGGGGCCAACGTCCTGACTTTC. This gives the protein CASSLQTGAGANVLTF.

The CDR3 region has the DNA TGTGCCAGCAGTCGGACAGGGGGCATCTACGAGCAGTACTTC. Its protein product is CASSRTGGIYEQYF. V usage is TRBV6-5 and J usage is TRBJ2-7; TRBD1 agrees at 11 bases. The J segment lost 3 bases and the V segment lost 5 bases, leaving 3 bases of the junction unmatched. The CDR3 runs 14 residues. CDR1 is MNHEY, CDR2 SVGAGI, per germline.

V and J are TRBV5-5 and TRBJ1-1; D is perhaps TRBD1 (5 bases). The CDR3 contains 15 residues. Germline V gives CDR1 SGHKS, CDR2 YYEKEE (reference sequence). Between the trimmed V and J ends, which lost 4 bases and 1 base, there was a span of 14 bases. CDR3 in amino acids: CASSLLGAGNTEAFF. CDR3 sequence (DNA): TGTGCCAGCAGCCTACTAGGGGCGGGGAACACTGAAGCTTTCTTT. The variable domain in full, completed from reference TRBV5-5 and TRBJ1-1, reads DAGVTQSPTHLIKTRGQQVTLRCSPISGHKSVSWYQQVLGQGPQFIFQYYEKEERGRGNFPDRFSARQFPNYSSELNVNALLLGDSALYLCASSLLGAGNTEAFFGQGTRLTVV.

The chain uses TRBV7-3 and TRBJ2-1, with TRBD1 matching over 8 bases. From germline, CDR1 is SGHTA and CDR2 FQGTGA. The V and J ends lost 4 bases and 13 bases, in that order; junction bases with no gene match: 6. This CDR3 is 12 amino acids long. The CDR3 protein is CASSSGQGGQFF. CDR3 DNA sequence: TGTGCCAGCAGCTCCGGACAGGGAGGCCAGTTCTTC.

This clone was seen once. The chain uses TRBV27 and TRBJ2-1; 15 bases are shared with TRBD2. The trim removed 7 bases at V and 4 bases at J, leaving 5 bases unmatched. The V gene's germline CDR1 is MNHEY and CDR2 SMNVEV (reference sequence). The CDR3 is made up of 16 amino acids. CDR3 DNA: TGTGCCAGCACCCGGACTAGCGGGGGGGCTTACAATGAGCAGTTCTTC. Protein: CASTRTSGGAYNEQFF.

This chain uses TRBV5-6 with TRBJ2-7, with a possible D match to TRBD2 (6 bases). CDR1 is SGHDT and CDR2 is YYEEEE in the germline V gene. There are 17 residues in the CDR3. The V end lost 4 bases, the J end lost 0 bases, and 20 bases lay between the germline ends. CDR3 sequence (DNA): TGTGCCAGCAGCCGAATTGCTGGGACTGAAAGCTCCTACGAGCAGTACTTC. Protein sequence: CASSRIAGTESSYEQYF.

This clone has just one count. The chain employs TRBV28 and TRBJ1-1, with 9 bases lining up with TRBD1. V lost 6 bases to trimming and J lost 3 bases; unmatched junction nucleotides: 20. CDR3 length: 19 residues. CDR1 MDHEN and CDR2 SYDVKM come from the germline V gene. Here the CDR3 DNA reads TGTGCCAGCAGCTATGGGCCGAAACAGGGGGCGCTCGTTTACACTGAAGCTTTCTTT. Encoded protein: CASSYGPKQGALVYTEAFF.

This chain joins TRBV5-8 and TRBJ1-2; D is uncertain. Germline CDR1 reads SGHTS; CDR2 reads YDEGEE. V lost 4 bases to trimming and J lost 2 bases, with 9 bases between them. The CDR3 is 13 residues long. This CDR3 is CASSHLLNYGYTF. The CDR3 DNA follows: TGTGCCAGCAGCCACTTGTTGAACTATGGCTACACCTTC.

The chain couples TRBV27 to TRBJ2-2; 10 bases line up with TRBD2. Trimming cost V 0 bases and J 5 bases; bases outside gene matches: 6. This CDR3 contains 17 residues. Germline V gene lookup returns CDR1 MNHEY and CDR2 SMNVEV (reference sequence). This CDR3 is CASSLSVLAGATGELFF. The CDR3 DNA sequence: TGTGCCAGCAGTTTATCAGTCCTAGCGGGAGCTACCGGGGAGCTGTTTTTT.

The rearrangement links TRBV24-1 to TRBJ2-2; no clear D gene. Germline CDR1 and CDR2: KGHDR and SFDVKD. The CDR3 has 15 amino acids. V dropped 2 bases and J dropped 5 bases, with 11 bases sitting between them. The CDR3 DNA sequence: TGTGCCACCAGTGATTGGGCAGGTGTGACCGGGGAGCTGTTTTTT. Translating gives CATSDWAGVTGELFF.

The chain is built from TRBV4-3 and TRBJ2-7; tentatively, D is TRBD2 (5 bases). Trimming removed 2 bases from V and 3 bases from J, with 11 bases in between. This CDR3 contains 14 residues. Germline CDR1 LGHNA, CDR2 YSLEER. Here the CDR3 DNA reads TGCGCCAGCAGCCAACAGAGCCGGGACTACGAGCAGTACTTC. This encodes CASSQQSRDYEQYF.

The chain carries TRBV19 and TRBJ2-6; TRBD2 matches at 9 bases. J was trimmed by 0 bases and V by 7 bases; bases with no gene match: 7. The V gene's germline CDR1 is LNHDA and CDR2 SQIVND (reference sequence). The CDR3 length is 17 residues. CDR3: CASIGLAGYSGANVLTF. In nucleotides, the CDR3 is TGTGCCAGTATAGGGCTAGCGGGATACTCTGGGGCCAACGTCCTGACTTTC.